These 16 T cell receptor beta chains originate from one sample sequenced in a study of somatic mutations in cytotoxic T cells in rheumatoid arthritis. Measured with immunoSEQ multiplex PCR; TCRdb has only the in-frame clones, and not every one. The table lists 15,000 to 20,000 clones, approximately 75% of them singletons. The sample consisted of CD8+ T cells sorted from blood. These receptors were taken from an adult with rheumatoid arthritis.

CDR3 in amino acids: CASSLNRDSPNEKLFF. DNA for the CDR3: TGTGCCAGCAGCTTAAATCGGGACAGTCCAAATGAAAAACTGTTTTTT. The J gene is TRBJ1-4, the V gene TRBV7-9; 7 bases map to TRBD1. The CDR3 contains 16 residues. V lost 2 bases and J lost 5; bases outside the gene matches: 8. Germline CDR1 SEHNR, CDR2 FQNEAQ (reference sequence).

This clone was picked up a small number of times. The DNA of the CDR3 is TGTGCCAGCAGTTTCCAGAGGGGTAATGAAAAACTGTTTTTT. Encoded protein: CASSFQRGNEKLFF. V gene TRBV27 combines with J gene TRBJ1-4; D is perhaps TRBD1 (5 bases). CDR3 length: 14 residues. Germline V CDR1 and CDR2: MNHEY, SMNVEV (reference sequence). V was cut by 3 bases and J by 4 bases, with 9 bases left in between.

The genes are TRBV19 and TRBJ2-3; perhaps TRBD2 as D (5 bases). The CDR3 has 15 residues. Germline V lookup: CDR1 LNHDA, CDR2 SQIVND (reference sequence). The V end was cut by 4 bases, the J end by 0 bases, with 11 bases between. In DNA, the CDR3 is TGTGCCAGTAGTAGGTCGCGGGTTAGCACAGATACGCAGTATTTT. It translates to CASSRSRVSTDTQYF.

The rearrangement links TRBV2 to TRBJ2-1; 9 bases are a match to TRBD1. Germline lookup yields CDR1 SNHLY and CDR2 FYNNEI. V lost 6 bases, J lost 4 bases, and 7 bases stayed unmatched. The CDR3 has 15 amino acids. The CDR3 DNA reads TGTGCCAGCAGCGCTACAGGGGGCCTTTACAATGAGCAGTTCTTC. Translated, it gives CASSATGGLYNEQFF. Filled out from reference TRBV2 and TRBJ2-1, the complete variable domain reads EPEVTQTPSHQVTQMGQEVILRCVPISNHLYFYWYRQILGQKVEFLVSFYNNEISEKSEIFDDQFSVERPDGSNFTLKIRSTKLEDSAMYFCASSATGGLYNEQFFGPGTRLTVL.

The chain combines TRBV7-9 with TRBJ1-6; D ambiguous. This CDR3 comprises 13 residues. The germline gives CDR1 SEHNR, CDR2 FQNEAQ (reference sequence). V lost 5 bases, J lost 7 bases, and 9 bases lay in between. For the CDR3, the DNA is TGTGCCAGCAGCCCGATCAGAAATTCACCCCTCCACTTT. Translated, it gives CASSPIRNSPLHF.

V usage is TRBV19 and J usage is TRBJ2-7; no definite D call. V shed 3 bases and J shed 4 bases, with 13 bases lying between them. Germline CDR1 LNHDA, CDR2 SQIVND (reference sequence). The CDR3 extends over 14 amino acids. The CDR3 nucleotides are TGTGCCAGTAGTATCGGTCCCACTTATTACGAGCAGTACTTC. It codes for CASSIGPTYYEQYF.

About this clone: An end of the junction differs from the germline gene, which may be a read error. The chain employs TRBV30 and TRBJ1-4; no definite D call. Germline loops: CDR1 GTSNPN, CDR2 SVGIG (reference sequence). CDR3 size: 12 residues. The CDR3 protein is CAWREPRTPARF. Here the CDR3 DNA reads TGTGCCTGGAGGGAGCCCAGGACCCCAGCTCGTTTT. The full variable domain, in which reference TRBV30 and TRBJ1-4 provide the parts outside the CDR3, is SQTIHQWPATLVQPVGSPLSLECTVEGTSNPNLYWYRQAAGRGLQLLFYSVGIGQISSEVPQNLSASRPQDRQFILSSKKLLLSDSGFYLCAWREPRTPARFGSGTQLSVL.

The V gene is TRBV10-1, the J gene TRBJ2-7; 9 bases match TRBD1. Germline loops: CDR1 WNHNN, CDR2 SYGVQD (reference sequence). Trimming removed 1 base from V and 3 bases from J; junction bases left unmatched: 4. This CDR3 comprises 15 residues. The CDR3 region has the DNA TGCGCCAGCAGTGAGTACAGGGGGCTACGCTACGAGCAGTACTTC. This codes for CASSEYRGLRYEQYF.

This clone was seen a few times. V is TRBV28 and J is TRBJ1-6; D is unclear. In germline, CDR1 is MDHEN, CDR2 SYDVKM. The germline V and J ends were trimmed by 9 bases and 10 bases, with 19 bases remaining between them. The CDR3 extends over 14 amino acids. The CDR3 DNA sequence: TGTGCCAGTCTTCCAGTGAGAGTGCGCTCACCCCTCCACTTT. Translated, it gives CASLPVRVRSPLHF.

This clone has just one count. The chain recombines TRBV10-2 with TRBJ1-1; TRBD1 matches at 7 bases. CDR1 is WSHSY and CDR2 is SAAADI in the germline V gene. The J segment lost 1 base and the V segment lost 0 bases, leaving 2 bases of the junction unmatched. The CDR3 is 15 amino acids. The CDR3 DNA sequence: TGCGCCAGCAGTGAGTCGGGACAGAGGAACACTGAAGCTTTCTTT. This encodes CASSESGQRNTEAFF.

This clone was seen a single time. This chain connects TRBV2 to TRBJ2-2; D is undetermined. The CDR3 contains 14 residues. V was shortened by 3 bases and J by 3 bases, with 8 bases between the two germline ends. Germline V gives CDR1 SNHLY, CDR2 FYNNEI. The CDR3 protein is CASSDKLDTGELFF. The CDR3 DNA reads as TGTGCCAGCAGTGATAAGCTGGACACCGGGGAGCTGTTTTTT. Complete variable domain (other parts from reference TRBV2 and TRBJ2-2): EPEVTQTPSHQVTQMGQEVILRCVPISNHLYFYWYRQILGQKVEFLVSFYNNEISEKSEIFDDQFSVERPDGSNFTLKIRSTKLEDSAMYFCASSDKLDTGELFFGEGSRLTVL.

This chain connects TRBV2 to TRBJ2-7; possibly TRBD1 or TRBD2 for D (5 bases each). Looked up from germline, CDR1 is SNHLY and CDR2 is FYNNEI. V was trimmed by 7 bases and J by 0 bases, leaving 19 bases between them. The CDR3 runs to 16 residues. The CDR3 sequence is CASIMRMRDLSYEQYF. CDR3 DNA sequence: TGTGCCAGCATTATGCGGATGAGGGACCTCTCCTACGAGCAGTACTTC.

The genes are TRBV7-9 and TRBJ1-2; tentative D call: TRBD1 (6 bases). With 5 bases removed from V and 4 bases from J, the gap between germline ends came to 14 bases. The CDR3 loop spans 14 amino acids. CDR1 and CDR2 (germline): SEHNR, FQNEAQ (reference sequence). The CDR3 nucleotides read TGTGCCAGCAGCCCCGTTATGGGGGCCTATGGCTACACCTTC. Encoded protein: CASSPVMGAYGYTF.

This clone was counted a few times. The V gene is TRBV6-1, the J gene TRBJ2-2; 8 bases are shared with TRBD2. This CDR3 is 17 amino acids long. The V and J ends lost 2 bases and 2 bases, in that order; junction bases with no gene match: 7. Germline assignment: CDR1 MNHNS and CDR2 SASEGT. The chain's CDR3 is CASSETPGGGNTGELFF. In DNA, the CDR3 is TGTGCCAGCAGTGAAACCCCGGGAGGGGGTAACACCGGGGAGCTGTTTTTT.

CDR3 nucleotide sequence: TGTGCCAGCAGCCAAGTGGGGGTTTTGGCCACAGATACGCAGTATTTT. Translating gives CASSQVGVLATDTQYF. The chain links TRBV14 to TRBJ2-3; TRBD1 or TRBD2 may be the D gene (5 bases each). From germline, CDR1 is SGHDN and CDR2 FVKESK. Trimming took off 1 base at V and 2 bases at J, with 13 bases between the two ends. The CDR3 loop spans 16 amino acids.

The gene calls are TRBV29-1 and TRBJ2-2; possibly TRBD1 for D (6 bases). Germline V gives CDR1 SQVTM, CDR2 ANQGSEA. The CDR3 totals 14 residues. The ends were cut back, 5 bases at V and 0 bases at J, with 10 bases in the middle. This CDR3 reads CSVSGTTNTGELFF. CDR3 nucleotide sequence: TGCAGCGTTTCCGGGACAACGAACACCGGGGAGCTGTTTTTT.